This T cell receptor beta chain is drawn from a study of blood T cell repertoires in COVID-19 (dated by TCRdb to 2020 to 2021). A note on the overall study: Samples covering the acute and convalescent phases of COVID-19 were provided by collaborators in the United States, Italy and Spain. The prospective study material was composed of cDNA or gDNA derived from T cells, B-cell-depleted T cells, or PBMCs. The dataset comprised deeply sampled blood TCRbeta repertoires from subjects exposed to, actively infected with, or recovered from COVID-19. A freely available public database, intended as a resource for researchers studying the immune response to SARS-CoV-2, is where the repertoires were released. Samples came from the ongoing ImmuneRACE study (first 160 participants) plus 1,254 subjects from 6 global collaborators. Sample metadata almost always included a de-identified subject ID, COVID-19 status, age in years and sex. HLA class I and class II types, where available, came from metadata supplied by the sample provider rather than from assay-based typing. Findings and caveats that apply to the study as a whole: The amount of clinical and demographic metadata varied by source and participant and was provided uncurated.

TCRbeta CDR3 regions were amplified from genomic DNA by means of the immunoSEQ Assay, a bias-controlled multiplex PCR. Per the source publication's procedure: The number of nucleated cells in each sample was estimated by amplification of reference gene primers within the assay. To quantify the absolute abundance of each unique TCRbeta CDR3 rearrangement, sequence reads were collapsed and filtered. For each sample, productive Simpson clonality was calculated by taking the square root of Simpson's diversity index across productive rearrangements. Sourced from immuneACCESS, this table was stored by TCRdb with only in-frame sequences that have V and J called. A share of the clones is absent; for the studies checked, an unresolved V gene accounts for under half, and the remainder has no known explanation. The DNA was the basis for D and trimming; V, J and clone size are from that table. This sample is represented by fewer than 140,000 clones; around 80% of them were singletons. The ten top clones hold around 15% of the sample.

Whole blood was collected in K2EDTA tubes by collaborating institutions according to the institutions' own protocols. For TCRbeta analysis, collaborator samples were shipped as frozen whole blood, as isolated PBMCs, or as DNA extracted from either sample type. The CDR3 numbers 16 residues from cysteine through phenylalanine. The kept DNA is CDR3 alone, 48 bases in frame from the first base. The CDR1 and CDR2 encoded by the germline V gene are WSHSY and SAAADI. V trim: 2 bases; J trim: 3 bases; unmatched bases: 3. Worth noting for this clone: What antigen it recognizes has not been identified. Per-base qualities were not stored, and no clone one base away is much larger.

Sequencing used peripheral blood. The receptor was derived from a woman aged 55-70 years with acute or convalescent COVID-19. The chain uses TRBV10-2 and TRBJ1-6; 8 bases in between match TRBD1. The nucleotides are TGCGCCAGCAGTGAGAGGGACAGGCTCTATAATTCACCCCTCCACTTT. It encodes CASSERDRLYNSPLHF.